By share, the clone carrying this T cell receptor beta chain ranks as medium-sized. Its antigen is as yet unknown. Treg sorting used a CD4+CD25+CD127-/low gate. The TRBV12-4/TRBJ1-2 clonotypes were amplified using barcode primers with ligated adaptors. TCRdb ran MiXCR on the multiplex PCR reads and lists one entry per CDR3 protein. Among about 610 distinct CDR3 sequences listed, less than 5% were seen once. Findings and caveats of the study: Greatest tumor Treg TCR overlap was with tumor naive CD4+ cells. Under 2.3% of tumor Treg sequences matched blood Tregs or memory cells. In terms of TCR gene usage, tumor memory CD4+ T cells clustered together with blood and lymph node memory CD4+ cells, as well as with lymph node naive CD4+ cells.

The CDR3 length is 15 residues. The V gene lost 5 bases and the J gene lost 4 bases, with 17 bases spanning the gap. The chain links TRBV12-3 or TRBV12-4 to TRBJ1-2; D is possibly TRBD1 (6 bases). Sequences were obtained from Tregs sorted from blood. The source of this sequence is a female donor with breast cancer. As DNA, the CDR3 is TGTGCCAGCAGTGGACACAGGGACGGGCTCTATGGCTACACCTTC. Translation: CASSGHRDGLYGYTF.